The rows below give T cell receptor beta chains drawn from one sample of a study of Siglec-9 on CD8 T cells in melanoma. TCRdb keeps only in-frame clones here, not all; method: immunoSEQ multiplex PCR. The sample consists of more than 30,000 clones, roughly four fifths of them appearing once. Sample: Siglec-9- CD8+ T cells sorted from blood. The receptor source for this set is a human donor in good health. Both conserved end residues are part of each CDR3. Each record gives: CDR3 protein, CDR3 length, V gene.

CDR3aa: CASSLDGSTDTQYF
len: 14
v_gene: TRBV27

CDR3aa: CASSNRDSRTDTQYF
len: 15
v_gene: TRBV11-2

CDR3aa: CASSLAQILSYNEQFF
len: 16
v_gene: TRBV27

CDR3aa: CASSSLGSGANVLTF
len: 15
v_gene: TRBV7-9

CDR3aa: CASSLVSENTEAFF
len: 14
v_gene: TRBV7-8

CDR3aa: CASSDTGNYGYTF
len: 13
v_gene: TRBV6-4

CDR3aa: CASSPGQGPYNEQFF
len: 15
v_gene: TRBV10-1

CDR3aa: CASSLADRVGETQYF
len: 15
v_gene: TRBV7-6

CDR3aa: CASSREADGYTF
len: 12
v_gene: TRBV6-5

CDR3aa: CASSFLPGGQETQYF
len: 15
v_gene: TRBV27

CDR3aa: CASQAGTSGSGELFF
len: 15
v_gene: TRBV14

CDR3aa: CASSRGLDNEQFF
len: 13
v_gene: TRBV5-1

CDR3aa: CASSTNDRGLVADTQYF
len: 17
v_gene: TRBV19

CDR3aa: CASSIIAGTDNFGYTF
len: 16
v_gene: TRBV19

CDR3aa: CASSFQGSNQPQHF
len: 14
v_gene: TRBV27

CDR3aa: CASRDGTGVDTEAFF
len: 15
v_gene: TRBV5-1

CDR3aa: CASSFREQFF
len: 10
v_gene: TRBV28

CDR3aa: CAWRDSNYGYTF
len: 12
v_gene: TRBV30

CDR3aa: CASTRWGYEQYF
len: 12
v_gene: TRBV5-6

CDR3aa: CAWSDSYEQYF
len: 11
v_gene: TRBV30

CDR3aa: CASSPPGGLLTEAFF
len: 15
v_gene: TRBV18

CDR3aa: CASSLFVGVSSYEQYF
len: 16
v_gene: TRBV11-2

CDR3aa: CASSPRGSGANVLTF
len: 15
v_gene: TRBV28

CDR3aa: CASRPHLDSEYVNTEAFF
len: 18
v_gene: TRBV28

CDR3aa: CASSARQGPDTQYF
len: 14
v_gene: TRBV9

CDR3aa: CASSIGPSVYEQYF
len: 14
v_gene: TRBV6-6

CDR3aa: CASSILDRSRGDTEAFF
len: 17
v_gene: TRBV5-1

CDR3aa: CASSVPDGEPYEQYF
len: 15
v_gene: TRBV2

CDR3aa: CASSSGGEQYF
len: 11
v_gene: TRBV27

CDR3aa: CASSLHRSYEQYF
len: 13
v_gene: TRBV10-2

CDR3aa: CASSFGGGTGDTQYF
len: 15
v_gene: TRBV27

CDR3aa: CASSSTGGYETQYF
len: 14
v_gene: TRBV13

CDR3aa: CASSAQGGGNEQFF
len: 14
v_gene: TRBV21-1

CDR3aa: CASSGPRTEYGYTF
len: 14
v_gene: TRBV6-1

CDR3aa: CASSLLRGPFGTEAFF
len: 16
v_gene: TRBV27

CDR3aa: CATSRDLGSSYEQYF
len: 15
v_gene: TRBV15

CDR3aa: CASSPGGGEALDYGYTF
len: 17
v_gene: TRBV18

CDR3aa: CASSKIIEPGNTIYF
len: 15
v_gene: TRBV7-8

CDR3aa: CASRGASGEQFF
len: 12
v_gene: TRBV5-6

CDR3aa: CASSMDTYSYEQYF
len: 14
v_gene: TRBV6-1

CDR3aa: CASSSGPGLSSYNSPLHF
len: 18
v_gene: TRBV5-4